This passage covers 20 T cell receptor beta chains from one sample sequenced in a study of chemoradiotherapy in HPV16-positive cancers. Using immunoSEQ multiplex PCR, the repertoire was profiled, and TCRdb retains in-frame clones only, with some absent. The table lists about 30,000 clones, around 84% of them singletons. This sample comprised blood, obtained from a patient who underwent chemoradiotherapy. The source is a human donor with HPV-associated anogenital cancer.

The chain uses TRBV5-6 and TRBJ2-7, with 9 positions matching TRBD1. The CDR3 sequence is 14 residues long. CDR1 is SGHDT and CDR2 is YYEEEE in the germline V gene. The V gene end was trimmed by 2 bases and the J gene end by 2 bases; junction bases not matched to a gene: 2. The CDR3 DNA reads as TGTGCCAGCAGCTTAGGGACAGGGACCTACGAGCAGTACTTC. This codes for CASSLGTGTYEQYF.

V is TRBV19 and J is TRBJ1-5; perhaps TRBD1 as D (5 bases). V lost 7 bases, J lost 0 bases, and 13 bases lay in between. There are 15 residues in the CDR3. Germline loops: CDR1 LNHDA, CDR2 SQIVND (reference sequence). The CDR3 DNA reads TGTGCCAGTAAGGTAGACAGCTATAGCAATCAGCCCCAGCATTTT. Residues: CASKVDSYSNQPQHF.

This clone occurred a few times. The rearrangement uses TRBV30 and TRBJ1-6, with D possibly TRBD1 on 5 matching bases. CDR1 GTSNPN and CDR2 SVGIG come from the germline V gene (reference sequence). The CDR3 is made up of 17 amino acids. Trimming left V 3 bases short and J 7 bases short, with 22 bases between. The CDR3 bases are TGTGCCTGGAGCTCTGGGGGGGTCGCTTCCGCCAATTCACCCCTCCACTTT. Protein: CAWSSGGVASANSPLHF.

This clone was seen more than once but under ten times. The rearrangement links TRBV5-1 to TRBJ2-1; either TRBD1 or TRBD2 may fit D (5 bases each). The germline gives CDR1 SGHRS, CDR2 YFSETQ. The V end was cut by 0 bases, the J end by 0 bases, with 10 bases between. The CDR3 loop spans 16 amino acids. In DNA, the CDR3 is TGCGCCAGCAGCTTGGCGGGGACCAGCTCCTACAATGAGCAGTTCTTC. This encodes CASSLAGTSSYNEQFF.

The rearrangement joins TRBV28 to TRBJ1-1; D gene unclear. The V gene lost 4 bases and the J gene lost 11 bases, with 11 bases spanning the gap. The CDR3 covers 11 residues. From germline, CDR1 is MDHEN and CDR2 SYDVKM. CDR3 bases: TGTGCCAGCAGTTCGTCTCCGGGGGCTTTCTTT. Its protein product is CASSSSPGAFF.

The CDR3 reads CASSFGQGGTEAFF. As DNA, the CDR3 is TGCGCCAGCAGCTTCGGACAGGGTGGCACTGAAGCTTTCTTT. The rearrangement uses TRBV5-1 and TRBJ1-1; TRBD1 matches at 8 bases. CDR3 length: 14 amino acids. V lost 2 bases and J lost 4; bases outside the gene matches: 4. The germline V gene encodes CDR1 SGHRS and CDR2 YFSETQ.

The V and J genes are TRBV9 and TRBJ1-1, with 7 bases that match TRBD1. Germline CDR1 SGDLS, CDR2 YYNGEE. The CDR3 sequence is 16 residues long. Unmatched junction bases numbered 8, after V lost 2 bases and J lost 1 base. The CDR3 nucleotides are TGTGCCAGCAGCGTGAGGGGTGGACAGGCGAACACTGAAGCTTTCTTT. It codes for CASSVRGGQANTEAFF. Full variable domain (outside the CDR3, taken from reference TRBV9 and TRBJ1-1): DSGVTQTPKHLITATGQRVTLRCSPRSGDLSVYWYQQSLDQGLQFLIQYYNGEERAKGNILERFSAQQFPDLHSELNLSSLELGDSALYFCASSVRGGQANTEAFFGQGTRLTVV.

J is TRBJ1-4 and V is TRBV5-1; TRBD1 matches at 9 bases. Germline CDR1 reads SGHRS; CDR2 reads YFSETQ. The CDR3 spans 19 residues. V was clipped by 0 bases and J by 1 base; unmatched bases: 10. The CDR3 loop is CASSLDPPGQGITNEKLFF. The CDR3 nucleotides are TGCGCCAGCAGCTTGGATCCTCCGGGACAGGGAATAACTAATGAAAAACTGTTTTTT.

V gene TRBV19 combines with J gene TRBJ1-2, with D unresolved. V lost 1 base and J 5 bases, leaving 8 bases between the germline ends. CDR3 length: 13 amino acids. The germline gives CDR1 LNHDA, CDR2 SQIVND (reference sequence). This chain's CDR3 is CASSIGRAYGYTF. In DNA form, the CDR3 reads TGTGCCAGTAGTATAGGAAGGGCTTATGGCTACACCTTC.

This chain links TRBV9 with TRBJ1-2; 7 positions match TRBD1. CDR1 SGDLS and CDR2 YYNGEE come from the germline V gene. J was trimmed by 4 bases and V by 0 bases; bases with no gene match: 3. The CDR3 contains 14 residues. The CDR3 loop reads CASSVERQGYGYTF. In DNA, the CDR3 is TGTGCCAGCAGCGTAGAGCGACAGGGCTATGGCTACACCTTC.

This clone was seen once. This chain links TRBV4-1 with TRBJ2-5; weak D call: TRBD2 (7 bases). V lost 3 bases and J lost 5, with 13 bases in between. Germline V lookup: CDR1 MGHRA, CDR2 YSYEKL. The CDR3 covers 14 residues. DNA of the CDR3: TGCGCCAGCAGCCAGGGGGGGCTTAGCGAGACCCAGTACTTC. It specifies CASSQGGLSETQYF.

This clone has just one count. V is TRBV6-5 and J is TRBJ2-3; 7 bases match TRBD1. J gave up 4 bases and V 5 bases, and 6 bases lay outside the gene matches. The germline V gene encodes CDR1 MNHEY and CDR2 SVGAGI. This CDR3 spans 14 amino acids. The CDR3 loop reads CASSEGAWSDTQYF. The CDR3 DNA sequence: TGTGCCAGCAGTGAGGGGGCCTGGTCAGATACGCAGTATTTT.

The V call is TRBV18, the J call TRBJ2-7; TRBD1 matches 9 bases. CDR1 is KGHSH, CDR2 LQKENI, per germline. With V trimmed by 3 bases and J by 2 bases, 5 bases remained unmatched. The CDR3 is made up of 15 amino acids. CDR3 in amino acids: CASSPDRGPTYEQYF. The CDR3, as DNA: TGTGCCAGCTCACCGGACAGGGGTCCTACCTACGAGCAGTACTTC.

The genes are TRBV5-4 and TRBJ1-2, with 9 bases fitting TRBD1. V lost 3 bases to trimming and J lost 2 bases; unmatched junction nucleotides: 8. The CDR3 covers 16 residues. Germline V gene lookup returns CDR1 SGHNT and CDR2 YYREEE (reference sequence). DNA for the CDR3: TGTGCCAGCAGCTCCGTAACCGGGACAGGGAACTATGGCTACACCTTC. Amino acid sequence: CASSSVTGTGNYGYTF.

The CDR3 DNA sequence: TGTGCCATCAGTGAGGAGGAGGCAGGGGCGTCCTATGGCTACACCTTC. It yields the protein CAISEEEAGASYGYTF. The gene calls are TRBV10-3 and TRBJ1-2; a possible D gene is TRBD1 (6 bases). CDR1 is ENHRY and CDR2 is SYGVKD in the germline V gene. The V end lost 2 bases, the J end lost 4 bases, and 17 bases lay between the germline ends. The CDR3 is 16 amino acids.

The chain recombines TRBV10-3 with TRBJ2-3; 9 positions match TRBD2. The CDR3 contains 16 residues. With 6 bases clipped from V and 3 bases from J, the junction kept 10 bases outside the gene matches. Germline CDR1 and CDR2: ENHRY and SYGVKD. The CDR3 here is CAISRNSGGLTDTQYF. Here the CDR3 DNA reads TGTGCCATCAGCCGAAATAGCGGGGGTTTGACAGATACGCAGTATTTT.

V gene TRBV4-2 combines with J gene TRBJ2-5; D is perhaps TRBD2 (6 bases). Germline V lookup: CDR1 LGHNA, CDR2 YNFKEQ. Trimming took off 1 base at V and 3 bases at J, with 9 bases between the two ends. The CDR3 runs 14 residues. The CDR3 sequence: CASSQGSGEETQYF. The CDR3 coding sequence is TGTGCCAGCAGCCAAGGTTCGGGGGAAGAGACCCAGTACTTC.

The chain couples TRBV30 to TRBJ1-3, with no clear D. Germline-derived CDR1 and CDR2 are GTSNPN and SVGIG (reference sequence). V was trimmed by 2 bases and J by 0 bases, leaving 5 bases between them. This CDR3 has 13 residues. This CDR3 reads CAWSPSSGNTIYF. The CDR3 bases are TGTGCCTGGAGTCCCAGCTCTGGAAACACCATATATTTT.

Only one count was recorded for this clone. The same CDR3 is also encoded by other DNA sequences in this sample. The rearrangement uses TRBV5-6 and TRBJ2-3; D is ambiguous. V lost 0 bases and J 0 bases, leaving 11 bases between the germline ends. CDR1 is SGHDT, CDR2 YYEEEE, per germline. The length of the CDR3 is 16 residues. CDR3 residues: CASSLGGGSSTDTQYF. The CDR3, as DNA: TGTGCCAGCAGCTTGGGAGGTGGATCTAGCACAGATACGCAGTATTTT. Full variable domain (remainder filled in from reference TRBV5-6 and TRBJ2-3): DAGVTQSPTHLIKTRGQQVTLRCSPKSGHDTVSWYQQALGQGPQFIFQYYEEEERQRGNFPDRFSGHQFPNYSSELNVNALLLGDSALYLCASSLGGGSSTDTQYFGPGTRLTVL.

The CDR3 loop is CASPAGQGDTGELFF. The DNA of the CDR3 is TGTGCCAGCCCCGCGGGACAGGGAGACACCGGGGAGCTGTTTTTT. This sequence joins TRBV6-1 and TRBJ2-2; 9 bases agree with TRBD1. Germline CDR1 MNHNS, CDR2 SASEGT. The CDR3 extends over 15 amino acids. The ends lost 8 bases at V and 3 bases at J; junction bases unmatched: 7.